The 4 T cell receptor beta chains listed next were all sequenced from one sample in a study of cytomegalovirus exposure and HLA in healthy donors. PCR used 60 Vbeta primers and 13 Jbeta primers. Sequencing used immunoSEQ multiplex PCR; TCRdb keeps in-frame clones, though not all of them. This table has 90,000 to 150,000 clones, about 86% appearing once. The sequenced sample was PBMCs. The source is a woman aged 40 to 50 in good health and CMV-seronegative.

The rearrangement links TRBV5-1 to TRBJ2-2; 12 nucleotides match TRBD2. This CDR3 has 15 amino acids. Germline-derived CDR1 and CDR2 are SGHRS and YFSETQ. V trimming: 2 bases; J trimming: 4 bases; junction bases outside the gene matches: 0. The chain's CDR3 is CASSLLAGGTGELFF. The CDR3 DNA is TGCGCCAGCAGCTTACTAGCGGGGGGCACCGGGGAGCTGTTTTTT.

The chain recombines TRBV7-6 with TRBJ1-5; D is ambiguous. Germline assignment: CDR1 SGHVS and CDR2 FNYEAQ. V lost 5 bases and J 3 bases, leaving 17 bases between the germline ends. This CDR3 spans 16 amino acids. CDR3 protein: CASSLLRREDNQPQHF. In DNA form, the CDR3 reads TGTGCCAGCAGCCTCCTTAGGCGAGAGGACAATCAGCCCCAGCATTTT.

The J gene is TRBJ2-7, the V gene TRBV7-9, with D possibly being TRBD2 (6 bases). The V end lost 5 bases, the J end lost 7 bases, and 18 bases lay between the germline ends. Germline V gene lookup returns CDR1 SEHNR and CDR2 FQNEAQ (reference sequence). The CDR3 sequence is 14 residues long. The CDR3 DNA follows: TGTGCCAGCAGCCGGGCCGGAGGGCCAGAGGAGCAGTACTTC. This codes for CASSRAGGPEEQYF.

The V call is TRBV7-8, the J call TRBJ1-2, with D possibly TRBD1 on 6 matching bases. The V and J ends lost 1 base and 5 bases respectively, with 14 bases between them. The CDR3 sequence is 15 residues long. Germline-derived CDR1 and CDR2 are SGHVS and FQNEAQ. The CDR3 DNA follows: TGTGCCAGCAGCTTAGAGGGAGGGGGGGCATATGGCTACACCTTC. This codes for CASSLEGGGAYGYTF.